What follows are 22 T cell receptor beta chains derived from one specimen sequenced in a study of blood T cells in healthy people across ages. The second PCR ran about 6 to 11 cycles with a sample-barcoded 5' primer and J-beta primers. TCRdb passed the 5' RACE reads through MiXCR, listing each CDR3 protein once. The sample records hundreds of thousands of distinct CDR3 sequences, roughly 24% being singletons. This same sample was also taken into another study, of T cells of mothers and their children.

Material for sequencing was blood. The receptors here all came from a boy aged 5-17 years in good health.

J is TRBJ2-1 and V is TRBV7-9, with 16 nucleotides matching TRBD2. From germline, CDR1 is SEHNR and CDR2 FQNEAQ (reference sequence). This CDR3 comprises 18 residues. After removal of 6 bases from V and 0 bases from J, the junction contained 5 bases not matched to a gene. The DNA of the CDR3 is TGTGCCAGCAGATCGGGACTAGCGGGAGGGCTCTCCTACAATGAGCAGTTCTTC. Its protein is CASRSGLAGGLSYNEQFF. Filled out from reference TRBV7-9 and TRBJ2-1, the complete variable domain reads DTGVSQNPRHKITKRGQNVTFRCDPISEHNRLYWYRQTLGQGPEFLTYFQNEAQLEKSRLLSDRFSAERPKGSFSTLEIQRTEQGDSAMYLCASRSGLAGGLSYNEQFFGPGTRLTVL.

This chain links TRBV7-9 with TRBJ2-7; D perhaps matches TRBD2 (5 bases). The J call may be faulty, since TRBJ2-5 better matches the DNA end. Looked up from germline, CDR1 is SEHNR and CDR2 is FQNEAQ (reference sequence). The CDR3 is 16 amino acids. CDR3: CASSLGGSGPHQTQYF. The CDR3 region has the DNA TGTGCCAGCAGCTTAGGGGGAAGCGGCCCTCATCAGACCCAGTACTTC.

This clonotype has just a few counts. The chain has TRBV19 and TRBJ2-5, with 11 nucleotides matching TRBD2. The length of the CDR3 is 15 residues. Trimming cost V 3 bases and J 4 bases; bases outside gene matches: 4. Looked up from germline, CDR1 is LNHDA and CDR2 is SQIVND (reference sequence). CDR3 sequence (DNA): TGTGCCAGTAGTATTCTAGCGGGGGGCCCAGAGACCCAGTACTTC. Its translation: CASSILAGGPETQYF.

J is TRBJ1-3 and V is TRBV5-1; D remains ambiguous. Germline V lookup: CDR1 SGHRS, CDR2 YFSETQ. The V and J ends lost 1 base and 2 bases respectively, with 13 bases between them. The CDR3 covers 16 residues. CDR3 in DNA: TGCGCCAGCAGCTTGACAGCCGAGAAGACTGGAAACACCATATATTTT. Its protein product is CASSLTAEKTGNTIYF.

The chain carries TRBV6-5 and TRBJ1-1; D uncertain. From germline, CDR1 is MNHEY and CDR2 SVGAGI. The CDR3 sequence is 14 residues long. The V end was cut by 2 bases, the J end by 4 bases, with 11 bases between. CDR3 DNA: TGTGCCAGCAGTTACAGGAGGGCCGGCACTGAAGCTTTCTTT. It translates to CASSYRRAGTEAFF.

The CDR3 sequence is CASSFFDRVTTNEKLFF. DNA of the CDR3: TGTGCCAGCAGCTTCTTCGACAGGGTTACGACTAATGAAAAACTGTTTTTT. The chain employs TRBV7-9 and TRBJ1-4, with 7 bases identical to TRBD1. V was pared by 3 bases and J by 2 bases, with 9 bases of the junction left unmatched. This CDR3 is 17 amino acids long. Germline assignment: CDR1 SEHNR and CDR2 FQNEAQ (reference sequence).

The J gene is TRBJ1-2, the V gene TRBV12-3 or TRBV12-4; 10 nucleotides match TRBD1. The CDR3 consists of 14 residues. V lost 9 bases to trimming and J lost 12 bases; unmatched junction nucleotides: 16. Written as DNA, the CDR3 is TGTGCCAGTAGACCCCCAGAGGGGACAGGGGTTCACACCTTC. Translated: CASRPPEGTGVHTF.

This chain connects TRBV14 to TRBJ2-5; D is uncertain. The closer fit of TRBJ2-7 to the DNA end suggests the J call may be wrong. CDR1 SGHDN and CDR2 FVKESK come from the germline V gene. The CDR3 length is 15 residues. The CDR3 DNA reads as TGTGCCAGCAGCCAAGAACGACGAGGTTTCTACGAGCAGTACTTC. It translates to CASSQERRGFYEQYF.

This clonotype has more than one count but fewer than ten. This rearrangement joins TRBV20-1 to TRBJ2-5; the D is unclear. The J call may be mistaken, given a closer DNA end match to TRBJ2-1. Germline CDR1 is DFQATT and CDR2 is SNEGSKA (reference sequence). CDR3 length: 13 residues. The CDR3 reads CSAMVLTYNEQFF. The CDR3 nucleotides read TGCAGTGCTATGGTTCTTACCTACAATGAGCAGTTCTTC.

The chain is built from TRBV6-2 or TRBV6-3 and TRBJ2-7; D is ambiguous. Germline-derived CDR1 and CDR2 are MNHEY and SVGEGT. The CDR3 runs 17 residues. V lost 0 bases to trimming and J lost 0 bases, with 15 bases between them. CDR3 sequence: CASSYSKAATNSYEQYF. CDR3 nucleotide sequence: TGTGCCAGCAGTTACTCGAAGGCAGCCACGAACTCCTACGAGCAGTACTTC.

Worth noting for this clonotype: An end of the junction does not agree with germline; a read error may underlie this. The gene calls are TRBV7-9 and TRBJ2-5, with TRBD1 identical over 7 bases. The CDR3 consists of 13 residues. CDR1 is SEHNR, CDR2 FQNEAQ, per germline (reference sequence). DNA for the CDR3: TGTGCCAGCAGCGGGGACAGTCAAGGGACCCAGTACTTC. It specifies CASSGDSQGTQYF.

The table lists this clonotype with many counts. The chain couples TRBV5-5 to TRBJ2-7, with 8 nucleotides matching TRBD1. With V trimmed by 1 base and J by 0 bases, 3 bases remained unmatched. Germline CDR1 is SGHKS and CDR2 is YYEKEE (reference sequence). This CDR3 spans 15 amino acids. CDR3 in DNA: TGTGCCAGCAGCTTGATGGGACAGGACTCCTACGAGCAGTACTTC. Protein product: CASSLMGQDSYEQYF. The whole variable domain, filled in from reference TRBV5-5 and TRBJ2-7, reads DAGVTQSPTHLIKTRGQQVTLRCSPISGHKSVSWYQQVLGQGPQFIFQYYEKEERGRGNFPDRFSARQFPNYSSELNVNALLLGDSALYLCASSLMGQDSYEQYFGPGTRLTVT.

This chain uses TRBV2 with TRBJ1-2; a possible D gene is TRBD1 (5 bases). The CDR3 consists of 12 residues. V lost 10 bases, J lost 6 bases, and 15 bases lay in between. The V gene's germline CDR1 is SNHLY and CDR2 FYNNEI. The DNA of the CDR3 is TGTGCCACCCAGGGTACCCACCATGGCTACACCTTC. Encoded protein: CATQGTHHGYTF.

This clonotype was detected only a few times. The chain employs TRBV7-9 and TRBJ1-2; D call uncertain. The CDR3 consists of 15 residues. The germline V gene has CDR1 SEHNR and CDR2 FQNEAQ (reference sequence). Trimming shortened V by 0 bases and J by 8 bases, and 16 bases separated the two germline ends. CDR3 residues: CASSLAVPGREGYTF. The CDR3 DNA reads TGTGCCAGCAGCTTAGCCGTCCCGGGAAGGGAAGGCTACACCTTC.

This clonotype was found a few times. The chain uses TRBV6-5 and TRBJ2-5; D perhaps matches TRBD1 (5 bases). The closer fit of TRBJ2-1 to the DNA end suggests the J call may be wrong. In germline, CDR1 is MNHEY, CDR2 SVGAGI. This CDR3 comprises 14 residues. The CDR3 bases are TGTGCCAGCAGTTACTCCTACAGGAACAATGAGCAGTTCTTC. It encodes CASSYSYRNNEQFF.

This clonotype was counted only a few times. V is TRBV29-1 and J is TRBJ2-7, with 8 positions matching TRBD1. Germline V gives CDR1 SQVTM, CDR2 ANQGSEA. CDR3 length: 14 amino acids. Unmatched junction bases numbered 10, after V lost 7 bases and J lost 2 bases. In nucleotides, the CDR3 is TGCAGCGCTCAAAACCGGGACAGGACCTACGAGCAGTACTTC. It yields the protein CSAQNRDRTYEQYF.

CDR3 protein: CASSYSSRDRAEKLFF. As DNA, the CDR3 is TGTGCCAGCAGTTACTCCTCCCGGGACAGGGCTGAAAAACTGTTTTTT. The V gene is TRBV6-5, the J gene TRBJ1-4; 9 bases align to TRBD1. Germline V gene data show CDR1 as MNHEY and CDR2 as SVGAGI. Losses at the gene ends were 0 bases for V and 7 bases for J; bases not matched to a gene: 6. The CDR3 totals 16 residues.

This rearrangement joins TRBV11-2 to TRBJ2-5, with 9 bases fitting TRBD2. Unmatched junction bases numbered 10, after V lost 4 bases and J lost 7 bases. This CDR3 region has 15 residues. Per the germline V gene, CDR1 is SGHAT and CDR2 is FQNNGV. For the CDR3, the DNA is TGTGCCAGCAGCTCCCGAATAGCGGGGGAGCGGACCCAGTACTTC. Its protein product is CASSSRIAGERTQYF.

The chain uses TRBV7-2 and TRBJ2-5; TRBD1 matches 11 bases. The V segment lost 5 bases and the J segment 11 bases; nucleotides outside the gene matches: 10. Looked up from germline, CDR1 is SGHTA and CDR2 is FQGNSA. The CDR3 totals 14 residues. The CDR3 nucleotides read TGTGCCAGCAGCCAAGGGACAGGGGGTATTGAGCAGTACTTC. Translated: CASSQGTGGIEQYF. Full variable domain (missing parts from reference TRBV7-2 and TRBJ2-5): GAGVSQSPSNKVTEKGKDVELRCDPISGHTALYWYRQSLGQGLEFLIYFQGNSAPDKSGLPSDRFSAERTGGSVSTLTIQRTQQEDSAVYLCASSQGTGGIEQYFGPGTRLLVL.

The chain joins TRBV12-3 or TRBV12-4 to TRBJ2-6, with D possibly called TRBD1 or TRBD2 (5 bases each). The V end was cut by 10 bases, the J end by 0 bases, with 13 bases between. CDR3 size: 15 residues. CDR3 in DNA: TGTGCCACGGGACGGACGAACTCTGGGGCCAACGTCCTGACTTTC. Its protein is CATGRTNSGANVLTF.

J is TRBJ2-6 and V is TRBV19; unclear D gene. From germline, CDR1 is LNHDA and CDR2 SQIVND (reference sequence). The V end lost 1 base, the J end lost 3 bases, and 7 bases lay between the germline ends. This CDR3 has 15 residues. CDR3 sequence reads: CASSIVGFGANVLTF. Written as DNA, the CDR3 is TGTGCCAGTAGTATAGTAGGGTTTGGGGCCAACGTCCTGACTTTC.

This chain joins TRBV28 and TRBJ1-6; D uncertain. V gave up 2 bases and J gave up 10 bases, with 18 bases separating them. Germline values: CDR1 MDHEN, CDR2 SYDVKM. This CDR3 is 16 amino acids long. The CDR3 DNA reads TGTGCCAGCAGTTTACCGACGGACGGTTGGGAATCACCCCTCCACTTT. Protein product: CASSLPTDGWESPLHF.